The next 7 T cell receptor beta chains were all read from a single sample in a study of CD8+CD57+ T cells in acquired aplastic anemia (dated by TCRdb to the late 2010s). Sequencing relied on an Illumina HiSeq 2000. Profiling of TCR beta VDJ combinations and CDR3 sequences used genomic DNA as the template. TCRdb redid the processing of the public reads, applying fastp at Q25 and MiXCR, and retained in-frame beta chains. CDR3 protein sequences are deduplicated, and each keeps its most common genes and DNA. The sample table lists hundreds of thousands of distinct CDR3 sequences, 65% to 80% of them with a count of one. 3% to 5% of the sample rests with the top ten. Sequences were obtained from sorted CD4+, CD8+, or CD8+CD57+ T cells (not recorded which) from PBMCs. The receptors derive from a human donor in good health, serving as a control.

This clonotype was counted a few times. An end of the junction does not agree with germline; a read error may underlie this. The rearrangement links TRBV29-1 to TRBJ1-1; a weak D match, TRBD1 (6 bases). Germline V gene lookup returns CDR1 SQVTM and CDR2 ANQGSEA. This CDR3 comprises 14 residues. The CDR3 reads CSVEGTSGGTEAFF. The CDR3 DNA reads TGCAGCGTAGAAGGGACTAGCGGGGGCACTGAAGCCTTCTTT.

The chain carries TRBV7-2 and TRBJ2-1, with no clear D. This CDR3 has 15 residues. The ends were cut back, 8 bases at V and 16 bases at J, with 30 bases in the middle. Germline-derived CDR1 and CDR2 are SGHTA and FQGNSA. The CDR3 here is CASGPRPFRSDEKFF. For the CDR3, the DNA is TGTGCCAGCGGGCCCCGACCGTTCCGCTCGGATGAAAAATTCTTC.

The table lists this clonotype with many counts. The V call is TRBV24-1, the J call TRBJ2-5; 7 nucleotides line up with TRBD2. J lost 5 bases, V lost 3 bases, and 8 bases had no gene match. Germline V lookup: CDR1 KGHDR, CDR2 SFDVKD. This CDR3 region has 15 residues. The CDR3 DNA is TGTGCCACCAGTGATCGGACTAGATCTCCGGAGACCCAGTACTTC. Translation: CATSDRTRSPETQYF.

The chain employs TRBV10-3 and TRBJ2-7; D is ambiguous. Germline CDR1 is ENHRY and CDR2 is SYGVKD. This CDR3 has 14 residues. The ends were cut back, 7 bases at V and 0 bases at J, with 13 bases in the middle. The CDR3 sequence is CAITTTPSSYEQYF. CDR3 DNA: TGTGCCATCACGACGACGCCCAGCTCCTACGAGCAGTACTTC.

The chain has TRBV4-3 and TRBJ1-3, with D perhaps matching TRBD1 (6 bases). The ends were cut back, 5 bases at V and 4 bases at J, with 15 bases in the middle. Germline assignment: CDR1 LGHNA and CDR2 YSLEER. The CDR3 spans 15 residues. This chain's CDR3 is CASSMGGQGGNTIYF. The CDR3, as DNA: TGCGCCAGCAGCATGGGAGGTCAGGGGGGAAACACCATATATTTT.

This rearrangement joins TRBV5-1 to TRBJ2-7, with 10 bases lining up with TRBD1. Germline-derived CDR1 and CDR2 are SGHRS and YFSETQ. After removal of 4 bases from V and 3 bases from J, the junction contained 10 bases not matched to a gene. This CDR3 is 16 amino acids long. CDR3 region: CASSPSPGTGVYEQYF. The CDR3 DNA sequence: TGCGCCAGCAGCCCCTCCCCCGGGACAGGGGTCTACGAGCAGTACTTC.

In this sample, this clonotype turned up many times. CDR3 region: CASSPRLAGGSTGANVLTF. DNA of the CDR3: TGTGCCAGCAGCCCTCGACTAGCGGGGGGATCGACTGGGGCCAACGTCCTGACTTTC. The chain is built from TRBV13 and TRBJ2-6, with 13 bases identical to TRBD2. Trimming cost V 5 bases and J 2 bases; bases outside gene matches: 9. The length of the CDR3 is 19 residues. CDR1 is PRHDT, CDR2 FYEKMQ, per germline (reference sequence).